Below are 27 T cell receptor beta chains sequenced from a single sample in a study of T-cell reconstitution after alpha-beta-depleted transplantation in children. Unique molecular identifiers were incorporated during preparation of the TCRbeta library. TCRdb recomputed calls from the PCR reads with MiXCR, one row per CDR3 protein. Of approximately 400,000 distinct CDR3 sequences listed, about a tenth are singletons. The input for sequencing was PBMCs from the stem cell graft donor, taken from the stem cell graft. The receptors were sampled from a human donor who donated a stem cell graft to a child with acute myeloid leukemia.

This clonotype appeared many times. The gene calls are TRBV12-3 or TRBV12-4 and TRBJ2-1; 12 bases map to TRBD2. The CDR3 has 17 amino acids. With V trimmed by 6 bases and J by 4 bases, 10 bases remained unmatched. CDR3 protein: CASSSVASGGVYNEQFF. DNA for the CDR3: TGTGCCAGCAGCTCCGTAGCTAGCGGGGGGGTTTACAATGAGCAGTTCTTC.

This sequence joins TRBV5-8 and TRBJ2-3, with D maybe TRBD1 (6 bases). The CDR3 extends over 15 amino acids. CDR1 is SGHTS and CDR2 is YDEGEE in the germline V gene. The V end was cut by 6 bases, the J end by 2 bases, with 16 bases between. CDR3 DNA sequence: TGTGCCAGCACCCCGAGGACAGCAAACACAGATACGCAGTATTTT. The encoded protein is CASTPRTANTDTQYF.

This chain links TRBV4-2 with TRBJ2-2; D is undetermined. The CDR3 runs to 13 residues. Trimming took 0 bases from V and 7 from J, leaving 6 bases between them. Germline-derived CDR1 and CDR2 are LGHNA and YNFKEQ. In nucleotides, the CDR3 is TGTGCCAGCAGCCAAGATCTTAACGGGGAGCTGTTTTTT. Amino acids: CASSQDLNGELFF.

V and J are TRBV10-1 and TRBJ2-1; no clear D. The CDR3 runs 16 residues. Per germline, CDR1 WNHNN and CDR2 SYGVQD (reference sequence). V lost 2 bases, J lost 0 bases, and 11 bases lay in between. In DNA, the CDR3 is TGCGCCAGCAGTGAGGGCAGGCCGTCCTCCTACAATGAGCAGTTCTTC. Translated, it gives CASSEGRPSSYNEQFF.

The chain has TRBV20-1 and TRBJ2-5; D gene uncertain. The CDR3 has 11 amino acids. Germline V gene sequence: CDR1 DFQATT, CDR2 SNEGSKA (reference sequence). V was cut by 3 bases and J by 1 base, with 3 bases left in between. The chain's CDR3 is CSARSQETQYF. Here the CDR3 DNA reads TGCAGTGCTAGGTCCCAAGAGACCCAGTACTTC.

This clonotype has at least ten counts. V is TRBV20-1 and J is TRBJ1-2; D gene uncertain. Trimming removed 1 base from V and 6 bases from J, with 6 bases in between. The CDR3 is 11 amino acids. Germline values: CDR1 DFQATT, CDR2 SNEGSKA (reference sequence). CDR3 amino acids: CSARGRDGYTF. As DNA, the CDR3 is TGCAGTGCTAGAGGACGTGATGGCTACACCTTC.

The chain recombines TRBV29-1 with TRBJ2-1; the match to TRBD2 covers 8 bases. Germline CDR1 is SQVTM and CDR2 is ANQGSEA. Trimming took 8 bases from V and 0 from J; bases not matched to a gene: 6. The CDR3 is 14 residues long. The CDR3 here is CSLLSGSSYNEQFF. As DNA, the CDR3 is TGCAGCTTGTTGAGCGGGAGCTCCTACAATGAGCAGTTCTTC.

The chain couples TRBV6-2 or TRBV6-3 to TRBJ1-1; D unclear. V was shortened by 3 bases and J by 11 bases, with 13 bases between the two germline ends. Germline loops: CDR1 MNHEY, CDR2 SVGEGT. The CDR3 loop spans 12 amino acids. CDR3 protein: CASSYWGGVAFF. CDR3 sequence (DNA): TGTGCCAGCAGTTATTGGGGAGGAGTGGCTTTCTTT.

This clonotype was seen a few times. Here the CDR3 reads CASSLRGSGRTDTQYF. Here the CDR3 DNA reads TGTGCCAGCAGCTTAAGGGGTAGCGGGAGGACAGATACGCAGTATTTT. The chain employs TRBV7-2 and TRBJ2-3, with 10 bases matching TRBD2. The length of the CDR3 is 16 residues. V shed 2 bases and J 3 bases; nucleotides not matched to a gene: 5. Germline assignment: CDR1 SGHTA and CDR2 FQGNSA.

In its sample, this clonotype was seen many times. In nucleotides, the CDR3 is TGCGCCAGCAGCTTGGTTGCGGGAGAGTACAATGAGCAGTTCTTC. Its translation is CASSLVAGEYNEQFF. V is TRBV5-1 and J is TRBJ2-1, with 7 bases aligning to TRBD2. J lost 4 bases, V lost 0 bases, and 4 bases had no gene match. Germline CDR1 is SGHRS and CDR2 is YFSETQ. The CDR3 consists of 15 residues.

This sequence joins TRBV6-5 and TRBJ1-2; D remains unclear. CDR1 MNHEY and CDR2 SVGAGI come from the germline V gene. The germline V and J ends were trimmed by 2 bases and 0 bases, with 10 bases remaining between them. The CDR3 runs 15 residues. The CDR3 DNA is TGTGCCAGCAGTTACGTGCAGACTTCTAACTATGGCTACACCTTC. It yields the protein CASSYVQTSNYGYTF.

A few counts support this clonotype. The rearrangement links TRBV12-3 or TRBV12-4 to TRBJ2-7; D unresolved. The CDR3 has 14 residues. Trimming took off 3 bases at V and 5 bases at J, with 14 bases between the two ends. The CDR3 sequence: CASSFAVIEDEQYF. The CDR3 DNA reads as TGTGCCAGCAGTTTCGCCGTCATTGAGGACGAGCAGTACTTC.

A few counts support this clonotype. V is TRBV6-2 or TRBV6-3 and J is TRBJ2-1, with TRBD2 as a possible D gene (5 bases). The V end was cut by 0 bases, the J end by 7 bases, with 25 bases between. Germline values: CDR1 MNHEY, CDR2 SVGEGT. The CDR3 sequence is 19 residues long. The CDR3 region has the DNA TGTGCCAGCAGTTACTCGAGCCCCGACGGGCCTCCGGGGTGGAATGAGCAGTTCTTC. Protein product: CASSYSSPDGPPGWNEQFF.

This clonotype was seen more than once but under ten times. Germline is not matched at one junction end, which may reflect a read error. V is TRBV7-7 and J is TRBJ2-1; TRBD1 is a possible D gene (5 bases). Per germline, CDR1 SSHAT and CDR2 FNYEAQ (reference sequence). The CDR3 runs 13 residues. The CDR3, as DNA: TGTGCTAGCAGCTTCGAAAAAGGGGATGAGCAGTTCTTC. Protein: CASSFEKGDEQFF. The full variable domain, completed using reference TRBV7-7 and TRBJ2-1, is GAGVSQSPRYKVTKRGQDVTLRCDPISSHATLYWYQQALGQGPEFLTYFNYEAQPDKSGLPSDRFSAERPEGSISTLTIQRTEQRDSAMYRCASSFEKGDEQFFGPGTRLTVL.

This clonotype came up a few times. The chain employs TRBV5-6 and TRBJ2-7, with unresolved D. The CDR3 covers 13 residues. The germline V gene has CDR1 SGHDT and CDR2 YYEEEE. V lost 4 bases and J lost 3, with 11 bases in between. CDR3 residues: CASSHSVDYEQYV. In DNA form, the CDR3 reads TGTGCCAGCAGCCATTCGGTGGACTACGAGCAGTACGTC.

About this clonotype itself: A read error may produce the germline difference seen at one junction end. CDR3 amino acids: CCARGGQSTMGNTGELFF. The DNA of the CDR3 is TGCTGTGCTAGAGGTGGACAGTCGACCATGGGGAACACCGGGGAGCTGTTTTTT. This chain connects TRBV20-1 to TRBJ2-2; D perhaps matches TRBD1 (6 bases). Germline values: CDR1 DFQATT, CDR2 SNEGSKA (reference sequence). CDR3 length: 18 residues.

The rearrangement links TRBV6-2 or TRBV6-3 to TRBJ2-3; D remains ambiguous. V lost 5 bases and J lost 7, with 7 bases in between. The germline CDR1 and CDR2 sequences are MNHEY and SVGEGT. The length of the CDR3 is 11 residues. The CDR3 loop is CASSPKNTQYF. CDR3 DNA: TGTGCCAGCAGTCCTAAAAATACGCAGTATTTT.

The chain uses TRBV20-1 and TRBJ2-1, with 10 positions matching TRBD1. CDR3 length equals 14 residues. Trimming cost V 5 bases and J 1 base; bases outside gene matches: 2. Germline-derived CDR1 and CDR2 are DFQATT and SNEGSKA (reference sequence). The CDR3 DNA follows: TGCAGTGCTTCGGGACAGGGGTCCTACAATGAGCAGTTCTTC. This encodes CSASGQGSYNEQFF.

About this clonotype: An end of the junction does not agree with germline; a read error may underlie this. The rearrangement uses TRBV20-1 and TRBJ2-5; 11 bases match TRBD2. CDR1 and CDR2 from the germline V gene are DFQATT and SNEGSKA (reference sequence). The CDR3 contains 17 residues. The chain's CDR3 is CCASGRRTSGYGETQYF. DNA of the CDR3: TGCTGTGCTAGCGGCCGACGGACTAGCGGGTATGGGGAGACCCAGTACTTC.

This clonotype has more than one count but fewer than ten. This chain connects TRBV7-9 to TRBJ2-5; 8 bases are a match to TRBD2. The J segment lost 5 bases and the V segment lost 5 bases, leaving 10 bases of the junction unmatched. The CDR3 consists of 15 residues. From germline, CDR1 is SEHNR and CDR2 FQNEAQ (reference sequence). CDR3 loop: CASSPPGRAFETQYF. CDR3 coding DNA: TGTGCCAGCAGCCCCCCCGGGAGGGCCTTTGAGACCCAGTACTTC.

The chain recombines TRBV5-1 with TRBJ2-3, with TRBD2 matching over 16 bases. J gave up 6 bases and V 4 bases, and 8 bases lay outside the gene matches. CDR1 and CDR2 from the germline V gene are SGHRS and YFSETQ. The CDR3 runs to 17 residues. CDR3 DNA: TGCGCCAGCAGCCTGGGACTAGCGGGAGGGCCTGGGGATACGCAGTATTTT. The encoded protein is CASSLGLAGGPGDTQYF.

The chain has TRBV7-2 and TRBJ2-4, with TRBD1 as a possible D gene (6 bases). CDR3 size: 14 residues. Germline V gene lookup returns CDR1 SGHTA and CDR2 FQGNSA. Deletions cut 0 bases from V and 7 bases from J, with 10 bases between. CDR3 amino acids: CASSLAGGGNIQYF. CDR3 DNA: TGTGCCAGCAGCTTAGCAGGGGGTGGGAACATTCAGTACTTC.

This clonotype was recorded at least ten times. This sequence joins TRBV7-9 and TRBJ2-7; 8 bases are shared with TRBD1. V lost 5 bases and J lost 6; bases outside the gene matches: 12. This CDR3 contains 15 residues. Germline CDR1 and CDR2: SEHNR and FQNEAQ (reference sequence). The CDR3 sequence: CASSQGQVRNIEQYV. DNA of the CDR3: TGTGCCAGCAGCCAGGGACAGGTTCGTAACATCGAGCAGTACGTC.

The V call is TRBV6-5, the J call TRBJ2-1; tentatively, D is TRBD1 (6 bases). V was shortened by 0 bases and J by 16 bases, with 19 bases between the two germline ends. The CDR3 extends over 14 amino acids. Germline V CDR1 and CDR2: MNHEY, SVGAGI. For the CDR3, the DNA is TGTGCCAGCAGTTACTCGGACAGTCAGTCCCCTCTCTTCTTC. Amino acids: CASSYSDSQSPLFF.

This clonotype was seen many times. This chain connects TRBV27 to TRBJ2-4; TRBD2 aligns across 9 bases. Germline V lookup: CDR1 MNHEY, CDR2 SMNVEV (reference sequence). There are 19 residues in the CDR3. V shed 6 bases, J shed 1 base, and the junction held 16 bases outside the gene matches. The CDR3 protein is CASSSRRVAGDLAKNIQYF. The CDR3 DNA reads TGTGCCAGCAGCTCCCGGCGGGTAGCGGGGGACCTCGCCAAAAACATTCAGTACTTC.

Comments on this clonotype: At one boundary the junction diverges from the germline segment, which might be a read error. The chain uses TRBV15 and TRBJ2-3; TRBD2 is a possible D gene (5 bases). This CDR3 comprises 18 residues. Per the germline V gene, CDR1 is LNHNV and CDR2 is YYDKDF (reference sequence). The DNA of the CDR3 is TGTGCCACCAGCAGTGCCTCGGGGTCTAGCCGCCGCACAGATACGCATTATTTT. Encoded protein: CATSSASGSSRRTDTHYF.

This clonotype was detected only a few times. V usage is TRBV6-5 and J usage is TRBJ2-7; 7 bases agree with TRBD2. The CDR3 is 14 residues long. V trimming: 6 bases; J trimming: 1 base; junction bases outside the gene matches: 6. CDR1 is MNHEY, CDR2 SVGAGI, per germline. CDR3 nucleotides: TGTGCCAGCAGCCGAGGAGCGGGGTCCTACGAGCAGTACGTC. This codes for CASSRGAGSYEQYV.